This TCR beta chain stems from a study of T-cell reconstitution after alpha-beta-depleted transplantation in children. TCRbeta library preparation incorporated unique molecular identifiers. Each CDR3 protein gets one entry after TCRdb re-called the PCR reads with MiXCR. The sample has 700,000 to 950,000 distinct CDR3 sequences, about 15% seen once. Trimming cost V 4 bases and J 1 base; bases outside gene matches: 28. CDR1 and CDR2 (germline): LGHDT, YNNKEL (reference sequence). CDR3 length: 24 amino acids. The specimen comprised PBMCs, mostly from graft donor cells, sampled 360 days after TCRalphabeta/CD19-depleted stem cell transplant. This chain uses TRBV3-1 with TRBJ2-4, with TRBD1 matching over 10 bases. The clonotype comes from a male patient younger than 18 who had a stem cell transplant for acute lymphoblastic leukemia, so the T cells may come from the graft donor. The CDR3 DNA is TGTGCCAGCAGCCTGGTGCCCCGGGACAGGGGCCCCATCATGGGGATTCGCGCCAAAAACATTCAGTACTTC. This encodes CASSLVPRDRGPIMGIRAKNIQYF.